The T cell receptor beta chain under discussion was sequenced for a study of regulatory T cells in long-lasting Graves disease. Study context: Duration of antithyroid drug therapy among newly diagnosed Graves' patients was under 3 months.

The germline gives CDR1 SEHNR, CDR2 FQNEAQ (reference sequence). The V and J ends lost 5 bases and 0 bases, in that order; junction bases with no gene match: 5. This CDR3 comprises 15 residues. Time point given: newly diagnosed GD, antithyroid drugs for less than 3 months. Scientists built the TCR library using RNA that was extracted from PBMCs. Sequencing libraries for TCR beta were prepared with iRepertoire HTBI primers and Arm-PCR of CDR3 regions. TCRdb reprocessed the multiplex PCR reads via MiXCR and lists one record per CDR3 protein. The profile shows a few hundred thousand distinct CDR3 sequences, about a sixth of them singletons. The same data also contributed to another study, on T cells in Graves' hyperthyroidism and ophthalmopathy. Turning to that study: Uncontrolled infection, other autoimmune disease, pregnancy or lactation disqualified patients from enrolment. Blood also showed most of the thyroid clonotypes that were expanded above 0.001. Before onset, ophthalmopathy was predicted by the model a median approximately 6.5 months earlier.

This receptor was taken from a man in his forties or fifties with Graves disease. The material sequenced was peripheral blood mononuclear cells (PBMCs), taken at new diagnosis, from a patient treated with antithyroid drugs. The V and J genes are TRBV7-9 and TRBJ1-2; 8 bases match TRBD1. The chain's CDR3 is CASSPTGEANYGYTF. In nucleotides, the CDR3 is TGTGCCAGCAGCCCGACAGGGGAAGCTAACTATGGCTACACCTTC. The whole variable domain, remainder taken from reference TRBV7-9 and TRBJ1-2, is DTGVSQNPRHKITKRGQNVTFRCDPISEHNRLYWYRQTLGQGPEFLTYFQNEAQLEKSRLLSDRFSAERPKGSFSTLEIQRTEQGDSAMYLCASSPTGEANYGYTFGSGTRLTVV.